This TCR beta chain was documented in a study of blood T cell repertoires in COVID-19. The wider study: The study drew acute and convalescent COVID-19 samples from the United States, Italy and Spain. PBMCs, B-cell-depleted T cells, or T cells were the source of the cDNA or gDNA that made up the material.

Clones were read by immunoSEQ multiplex PCR, and TCRdb kept only the in-frame ones, dropping some. The table has 90,000 to 120,000 clones, 85% to 90% seen once. Trimming at V came to 5 bases and at J to 4 bases, leaving 10 bases not matched to a gene. Germline values: CDR1 MNHEY, CDR2 SMNVEV (reference sequence). The CDR3 runs 15 residues. What was sequenced was peripheral blood. The receptor's source is a woman older than 75 with acute or convalescent COVID-19. The V call is TRBV27, the J call TRBJ1-2; 7 positions match TRBD1. CDR3 DNA sequence: TGTGCCAGCAGTCAATCGACAGGGACGGTCTATGGCTACACCTTC. Its translation: CASSQSTGTVYGYTF.